This TCR beta chain was profiled in a study of shared T cell receptors in the human thymus. Assay used: immunoSEQ multiplex PCR; TCRdb lists only in-frame clones, some missing. The sample shows about 540,000 clones, more than 75% of them seen only once. The sample holds a few counts of this clone. These data also formed part of another study, on human thymus T cells.

The receptor was isolated from a boy younger than two with a congenital heart defect. The sample was thymocytes.

CDR3 protein: CASSPEEQFF. CDR3 in DNA: TGTGCCAGCAGCCCGGAGGAGCAGTTCTTC. The V call is TRBV13, the J call TRBJ2-1; D is unresolved. The germline V gene encodes CDR1 PRHDT and CDR2 FYEKMQ (reference sequence). With 5 bases removed from V and 10 bases from J, the gap between germline ends came to 6 bases. The CDR3 covers 10 residues. The full variable domain, completed using reference TRBV13 and TRBJ2-1, is AAGVIQSPRHLIKEKRETATLKCYPIPRHDTVYWYQQGPGQDPQFLISFYEKMQSDKGSIPDRFSAQQFSDYHSELNMSSLELGDSALYFCASSPEEQFFGPGTRLTVL.